The T cell receptor (beta chain) under discussion was sequenced for a study of T cell responses to AZD1222 COVID-19 vaccine (dated by TCRdb to the early 2020s). Concerning the study at large: TCR sequencing covered over 230 trial participants: around 210 given two doses of AZD1222 and 26 given two doses of MenACWY control vaccine. Trial participants were enrolled by age into subgroups of 18-55, 56-69 and 70-plus years, and about 150, 27 and 61 TCR-sequenced participants, respectively, were included in these subgroups.

General findings and caveats noted by the study authors: Spike-specific TCR breadth and depth rose significantly after two AZD1222 doses compared with day 0 and with MenACWY recipients. Participants were mostly white British, with more females than males. The authors suggested clonal diversity may have been underestimated. The whole spike protein was spanned by vaccine-associated CD4 TCRs, and dominant responses were seen in regions 160-218 and 743-854. Nearly half of unique spike-specific TCRs reportedly recognized epitopes outside regions mutated in the B.1.351 and B.1.1.7 variants. In the small 56-69-year group, the increase in depth fell short of significance, most likely because of low power. No day 14 peak-response samples were available, so repertoires were characterized only after the peak T cell response. Conclusions about previously exposed vaccinees are limited because only six or seven AZD1222 recipients were SARS-CoV-2 seropositive at baseline.

According to the study, the label for this sample's time point signals: about 28 days (+/-7) after the second vaccine dose. Because spike-specific TCR depth and breadth did not differ between the two schedules, AZD1222 recipients who got a second dose at roughly 4 weeks were pooled with those who got a second dose at roughly 12 weeks. Samples from vaccinated people were obtained from the UK trials COV001 and COV002, which included a single-blind randomized controlled phase 2/3 trial of AZD1222 (ChAdOx1 nCoV-19) in healthy adults. For TCRbeta chain sequencing, PBMC samples from trial participants were taken at day 0 and at day 28 after the second dose. The CDR3 regions of human TCRbeta chains were subjected to immunosequencing. The original pipeline was this. TCRs in the repertoires were compared against a reference library of SARS-CoV-2-specific TCRs that had been generated with the MIRA antigen-specificity platform. Breadth meant the fraction of unique TCRs that were SARS-CoV-2-associated, whereas depth meant the fraction of total T cells that were SARS-CoV-2-associated. Using the MIRA data, each spike-specific TCR was assigned both to the spike region to which the TCR was reactive and to a CD4 or CD8 class. Log10-transformed breadth and depth values were compared by one-way ANOVA with Sidak's multiple comparisons tests. Here the immuneACCESS table is served through TCRdb, limited to in-frame sequences with V and J called. Missing clones are a known gap in these copies; in checked studies unresolved V genes cover under half, and the rest lacks a known reason. The V and J calls and clone size were taken over from that table, and D and trimming were inferred from the DNA. The sample includes about 130,000 clones, with about 92% observed a single time. The ten most abundant clones make up roughly 3.4% of the sample.

Comment on this clone: It has no known antigen specificity. Base qualities are not at hand, and no much larger clone is one base apart.

This sample comprised peripheral blood, obtained 28 days after the second AZD1222 dose. The clonotype originates from an adult who received the AZD1222 COVID-19 vaccine.

The DNA sequence follows: TGCGCCAGCAGAGATACGACCAGAATCAATCAGCCCCAGCATTTT. This translates into CASRDTTRINQPQHF. The rearrangement combines TRBV10-2 with TRBJ1-5, with no reliable assignment of the D segment. The CDR1 and CDR2 encoded by the germline V gene are WSHSY and SAAADI. A distance of 15 bases separates the germline ends of V and J, which lose 6 bases and 3 bases respectively. The CDR3 starts with the cysteine, ends with the phenylalanine, and has 15 residues. The CDR3 DNA has 45 bases and is translated from base 1.